The 13 T cell receptor beta chains below were found in one sample sequenced in a study of identical twins. TCRdb itself ran the 5' RACE reads through MiXCR, one entry per CDR3 protein. The data hold 250,000 or so distinct CDR3 sequences, with roughly 8.7% observed a single time. The sample was also reused in another study, on yellow fever vaccine responses in identical twins.

Sequenced input: CD8+ T cells sorted from blood. All receptors derive from a woman younger than 30 in good health.

This clonotype was seen a few times. V and J are TRBV9 and TRBJ1-6, with 9 bases fitting TRBD1. CDR1 is SGDLS and CDR2 is YYNGEE in the germline V gene. The V and J ends lost 6 bases and 7 bases, in that order; junction bases with no gene match: 5. The CDR3 sequence is 14 residues long. In DNA, the CDR3 is TGTGCCAGCACCGAGACAGGGGGGAATTCACCCCTCCACTTT. Amino acids: CASTETGGNSPLHF.

A few counts support this clonotype. V is TRBV25-1 and J is TRBJ2-1; TRBD1 might be the D (6 bases). This CDR3 region has 14 residues. Per germline, CDR1 MGHDK and CDR2 SYGVNS. Trimming took off 1 base at V and 4 bases at J, with 8 bases between the two ends. CDR3 loop: CASSEFQGYNEQFF. The CDR3 bases are TGTGCCAGCAGTGAATTTCAGGGGTACAATGAGCAGTTCTTC.

This clonotype was counted ten times or more. The V call is TRBV20-1, the J call TRBJ1-1; tentatively, D is TRBD1 (5 bases). Germline CDR1 reads DFQATT; CDR2 reads SNEGSKA (reference sequence). V was trimmed by 0 bases and J by 5 bases, leaving 10 bases between them. The CDR3 sequence is 13 residues long. The CDR3 loop reads CSARDGGGTEAFF. The CDR3, as DNA: TGCAGTGCTAGAGATGGCGGGGGAACTGAAGCTTTCTTT.

This chain joins TRBV6-2 or TRBV6-3 and TRBJ2-7; D is uncertain. CDR1 MNHEY and CDR2 SVGEGT come from the germline V gene. The V gene lost 8 bases and the J gene lost 3 bases, with 11 bases spanning the gap. The CDR3 runs 12 residues. The CDR3 DNA is TGTGCCAGCGAAGAAAGTCGCTACGAGCAGTACTTC. It is translated as CASEESRYEQYF.

The chain recombines TRBV7-9 with TRBJ1-2; no clear D gene. The CDR3 runs to 11 residues. V was trimmed by 3 bases and J by 6 bases, leaving 5 bases between them. From germline, CDR1 is SEHNR and CDR2 FQNEAQ (reference sequence). This chain's CDR3 is CASSFQDGYTF. For the CDR3, the DNA is TGTGCCAGCAGCTTTCAGGATGGCTACACCTTC.

The chain recombines TRBV7-9 with TRBJ2-7, with 11 bases aligning to TRBD1. From germline, CDR1 is SEHNR and CDR2 FQNEAQ (reference sequence). V lost 7 bases and J lost 4; bases outside the gene matches: 12. The CDR3 runs to 16 residues. The CDR3 DNA is TGTGCCAGCACCCAGGAGATCGGACAGGGGGCGTACGAGCAGTACTTC. Translation gives CASTQEIGQGAYEQYF.

This clonotype occurred a few times. The chain's CDR3 is CASSPRGFGEAVLPLYNEQFF. The CDR3 DNA reads TGTGCCAGCAGCCCCCGGGGGTTCGGGGAGGCCGTGCTCCCCCTATACAATGAGCAGTTCTTC. The chain carries TRBV3-1 and TRBJ2-1; TRBD2 might be the D (6 bases). The CDR3 runs to 21 residues. Per the germline V gene, CDR1 is LGHDT and CDR2 is YNNKEL (reference sequence). Trimming stripped 4 bases from V and 4 bases from J, with 32 bases between.

This clonotype came up many times. This chain joins TRBV15 and TRBJ2-2; D gene unclear. V gave up 0 bases and J gave up 5 bases, with 7 bases separating them. Germline V CDR1 and CDR2: LNHNV, YYDKDF (reference sequence). CDR3 length equals 14 residues. CDR3 region: CATSRETGTGELFF. The CDR3 DNA reads TGTGCCACCAGCAGAGAGACGGGTACCGGGGAGCTGTTTTTT.

This clonotype occurred many times. The rearrangement joins TRBV2 to TRBJ2-1; D is undetermined. V was clipped by 8 bases and J by 5 bases, with 7 bases between them. Germline V gives CDR1 SNHLY, CDR2 FYNNEI. The CDR3 has 11 amino acids. DNA of the CDR3: TGTGCCAGCGGACCCGACAATGAGCAGTTCTTC. It is translated as CASGPDNEQFF. The variable domain in full, completed from reference TRBV2 and TRBJ2-1, reads EPEVTQTPSHQVTQMGQEVILRCVPISNHLYFYWYRQILGQKVEFLVSFYNNEISEKSEIFDDQFSVERPDGSNFTLKIRSTKLEDSAMYFCASGPDNEQFFGPGTRLTVL.

As concerns this clonotype: The junction shows a germline mismatch at one end, possibly a read error. V usage is TRBV2 and J usage is TRBJ2-6; possibly TRBD1 or TRBD2 for D (6 bases each). From germline, CDR1 is SNHLY and CDR2 FYNNEI. The CDR3 has 18 residues. The DNA of the CDR3 is TGTACCAGCAGTCAATCCTCGGGCAGGGGAGGTGGGGCCAACGTCCTGACTTTC. Encoded protein: CTSSQSSGRGGGANVLTF.

There are a few counts of this clonotype. The chain carries TRBV7-9 and TRBJ2-5; 8 nucleotides agree with TRBD1. Germline CDR1 is SEHNR and CDR2 is FQNEAQ (reference sequence). The CDR3 spans 15 residues. With V trimmed by 5 bases and J by 4 bases, 9 bases remained unmatched. The CDR3 spells CASSGKQGVGETQYF. CDR3 sequence (DNA): TGTGCCAGCAGCGGGAAACAGGGGGTTGGAGAGACCCAGTACTTC.

This clonotype was picked up many times. J is TRBJ2-5 and V is TRBV29-1, with 7 positions matching TRBD1. V gave up 7 bases and J gave up 4 bases; unmatched junction bases: 15. The CDR3 runs 15 residues. CDR1 and CDR2 (germline): SQVTM, ANQGSEA. CDR3 DNA sequence: TGCAGCGCCCCGGCCCCTCCGACAGGGTCAGAGACCCAGTACTTC. Protein sequence: CSAPAPPTGSETQYF.

This clonotype has more than one count but fewer than ten. The CDR3 coding sequence is TGCGCCAGCAGCTTGGAGTGGGGGGGAACCATCTACGAGCAGTACTTC. This translates into CASSLEWGGTIYEQYF. The genes are TRBV5-1 and TRBJ2-7; 7 bases map to TRBD2. This CDR3 is built from 16 residues. Germline lookup yields CDR1 SGHRS and CDR2 YFSETQ. V shed 0 bases and J 3 bases; nucleotides not matched to a gene: 9.